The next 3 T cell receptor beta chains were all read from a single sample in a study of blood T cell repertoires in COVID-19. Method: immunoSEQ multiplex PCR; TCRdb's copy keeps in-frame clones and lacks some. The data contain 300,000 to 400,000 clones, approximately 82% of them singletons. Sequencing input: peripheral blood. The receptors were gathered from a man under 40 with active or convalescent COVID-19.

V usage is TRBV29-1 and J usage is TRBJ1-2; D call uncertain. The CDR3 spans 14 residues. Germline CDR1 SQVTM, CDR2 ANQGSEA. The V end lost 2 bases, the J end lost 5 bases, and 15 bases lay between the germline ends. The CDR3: CSVEFRGLGYGYTF. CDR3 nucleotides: TGCAGCGTTGAATTTCGGGGTTTAGGGTATGGCTACACCTTC.

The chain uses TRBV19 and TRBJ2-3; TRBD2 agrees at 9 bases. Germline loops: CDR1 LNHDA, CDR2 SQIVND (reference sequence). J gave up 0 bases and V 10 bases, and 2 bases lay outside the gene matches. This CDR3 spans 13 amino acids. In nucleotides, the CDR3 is TGTGCCACCACTAGCGGGAGCACAGATACGCAGTATTTT. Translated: CATTSGSTDTQYF.

The CDR3, as DNA: TGTGCCAGCAGTCCCACTCCCCTCACAGATACGCAGTATTTT. It specifies CASSPTPLTDTQYF. J is TRBJ2-3 and V is TRBV27; D unclear. This CDR3 region has 14 residues. Germline V gene sequence: CDR1 MNHEY, CDR2 SMNVEV (reference sequence). Trimming left V 5 bases short and J 2 bases short, with 11 bases between.